A selection of T cell receptor beta chains follows, all from one sample in a study of T-cell memory formation after mild COVID-19. From the 5' RACE reads, TCRdb called clonotypes with MiXCR, one entry per CDR3 protein. In the table there are about 440,000 distinct CDR3 sequences, around 19% of which are singletons. Sequencing was performed on PBMCs or a T cell subset sorted from them (not recorded which). The receptors come from an adult woman who had mild COVID-19 (a few samples of this study predate the infection). Cell type and time point are not known. CDR3s include the opening cysteine and the closing phenylalanine or tryptophan.

TRBJ2-2	TRBV20-1	CSARGQGDTGELFF
TRBJ2-1	TRBV29-1	CSVEPTSSYNEQFF
TRBJ2-7	TRBV2	CASSERDRDFSYEQYF
TRBJ2-3	TRBV27	CASSLGGWTDTQYF
TRBJ2-1	TRBV5-1	CASSLRGGNEQFF
TRBJ2-1	TRBV11-2	CASSLSGRGYNEQFF
TRBJ2-1	TRBV27	CASSSLAAYNEKFF
TRBJ2-3	TRBV12-3/TRBV12-4	CASRHQGVDTQYF
TRBJ2-1	TRBV18	CASSLTGYDEQFF
TRBJ2-2	TRBV4-3	CASSPTGESTGELFF
TRBJ2-7	TRBV5-6	CASSPETGGRAYEQYF
TRBJ2-2	TRBV6-6	CASSYSQSDRGRTGELFF
TRBJ2-4	TRBV14	CASSQVGTHQYF
TRBJ2-1	TRBV18	CASSPPSGRSYNEQFF
TRBJ2-1	TRBV20-1	CSARGFAGNEQFF
TRBJ2-5	TRBV29-1	CSVEVGAQETQYF
TRBJ1-1	TRBV30	CAWSVTGEGQAFF
TRBJ2-1	TRBV7-2	CASSQGPGDEQFF
TRBJ1-5	TRBV27	CASMPGGVSNQPQHF
TRBJ1-2	TRBV6-5	CASRGQGLHYGYTF
TRBJ2-1	TRBV24-1	CATGRREFDNEQFF
TRBJ2-3	TRBV4-3	CASSHRQGPSTDTQYF